This TCR beta chain was retrieved from a study of beta chain features in type 1 diabetes (dated by TCRdb to the late 2010s). Broadly, across the study: Mean age, gender distribution, total cell number and subset yield did not differ between patients and healthy donors. A total of some 110 million sorted cells were examined across all samples, and a strong correlation was observed between cell number per subset and RNA yield. In the study, TCRB repertoires of sorted circulating CD4+ T cell subsets from recently diagnosed type 1 diabetes patients were compared with those of matched healthy donors. Whereas all 30 or so donors provided naive and central memory subsets, regulatory and stem cell-like memory subsets were isolated from just 8 patients and roughly 8 healthy donors. Beyond this particular receptor, the publication reports: Sequencing cDNA rather than genomic DNA could over-represent highly expressing activated cells, although activation and CD3 levels did not differ between groups. Naive, central memory and regulatory TCRB repertoires appeared to be more similar among patients than among healthy donors. HLA sub-analyses involved small numbers of individuals, so any influence of HLA type on TCRB rearrangement remained unresolved. A moderate but significant shortening of TCRB CDR3 length was observed in type 1 diabetes patients in all four CD4+ subsets. PCR may preferentially amplify shorter templates, but because patient and control samples were amplified and corrected together, any resulting skew would affect both groups equally. At VDJ recombination sites, type 1 diabetes patients had fewer insertions and more deleted nucleotides, which implies abnormalities in thymic rearrangement.

A single peripheral blood draw of around 100 mL on average was collected from each donor into heparinised tubes. Naive, central memory, regulatory and stem cell-like memory CD4+ T cells were sorted on a BD FACSAria II using a panel including CD45RO, CCR7, CD25, CD127, CD95 and CD27. A purity above 95% was achieved for all sorted populations. PBMCs were separated immediately by Lymphoprep density gradient centrifugation and were stained directly, without being cultured. To minimize batch effects, samples were stained and sorted in pairs, one healthy donor with one patient per experiment. The entire isolated RNA was reverse transcribed using the High Capacity cDNA Reverse Transcription Kit, and thus expressed TCRB transcripts were sequenced. Naive, central memory and regulatory T cell samples underwent deep immunoSEQ sequencing, averaging about 3.57 million total reads per sample. After sorted cells were lysed in RLT buffer, RNA was extracted with DNase-treated RNeasy Micro or Mini kits, with the choice depending on cell number. Each cell subset was processed on its own to prevent cross-contamination, while patient and healthy donor samples were processed together. Using the immunoSEQ multiplex PCR, TCRB sequences were amplified from cDNA into 87-bp fragments spanning the CDR3 region. The amplicons were sequenced using the Illumina HiSeq platform. Per the original workflow: Synthetic template baselines were used to correct PCR bias computationally, reads within Hamming distance 2 were collapsed, and singletons that could not be merged were discarded. Reads were aligned against IMGT so that V, D and J genes, CDR3 length and insertions or deletions at six rearrangement sites could be assigned. Within each subset, clonotype counts were normalized to the number of sorted cells before true diversity and Gini coefficients were calculated with the tcR R package. The overlap coefficient, calculated on TCRB nucleotide sequences, was used to quantify repertoire sharing. As a proxy for the pre-selection repertoire, out-of-frame TCRB sequences from naive cells were analyzed. The table comes from immuneACCESS by way of TCRdb, which keeps in-frame sequences with V and J called. Part of the clones is missing from these tables; in studies checked, under half for an unresolved V gene and the rest for unknown reasons. V and J calls plus clone size are reproduced from that table; the DNA served to infer D and trimming. This sample is represented by about 900,000 clones; about 17% of them were singletons. Around 0.02% of the sample is in the top ten clones.

Notes on this clone: Its recognized antigen is unknown. It has no much larger one-base neighbor in the sample; base qualities were not kept.

This clonotype was sampled from a woman in her late teens or twenties in good health. The material sequenced was naive CD4+ T cells from blood. The cell subset or site label here, explained by the study, means: true naive CD4+ T cells.

Here the CDR3 is given as CASSPRLAAYNEQFF. The DNA sequence is TGTGCCAGCAGCCCCCGGCTAGCGGCCTACAATGAGCAGTTCTTC. This chain joins TRBV13 to TRBJ2-1, and TRBD2 matches 7 of the central bases. The CDR3 runs 15 amino acids, cysteine and phenylalanine included. Only the CDR3 DNA stays, 45 bases, in frame from base 1. Relative to germline, V is missing 5 bases and J is missing 2 bases, with 6 bases of the junction outside any gene match. In the germline V gene (reference sequence), CDR1 corresponds to PRHDT and CDR2 to FYEKMQ.